The clone carrying this T cell receptor (beta chain) showed up just a few times. What it recognizes is unknown. Assay used: immunoSEQ multiplex PCR; TCRdb lists only in-frame clones, some missing. Of 50,000 or so clones listed, roughly nine tenths are singletons. The data stem from a study of Tregs in tolerant kidney transplant recipients. General study points: Tregs expanded with activated donor B cells seemed most donor-specific. No direct test of biological reproducibility was done here. The small number of patients limits these findings pending further validation.

Mixed chimerism was transient after nonmyeloablative marrow transplants from related graft donors. Unstimulated Tregs (CD4+CD25+CD127-) and CD4+CD25- non-Tregs were sorted from PBMCs. This receptor was obtained from a human patient who received a combined kidney and bone marrow transplant. Certain T cells may be donor cells from the graft. The source material was CD8+ T cells from blood (PBMCs), sampled 24 months after the transplant.

CDR3 nucleotides: TGTGCCAGCAGCTTGGGACAGGGCGGTTTCGAAAAACTGTTTTTT. Residues: CASSLGQGGFEKLFF. This chain links TRBV7-2 with TRBJ1-4, with TRBD1 identical over 9 bases. The length of the CDR3 is 15 residues. Germline-derived CDR1 and CDR2 are SGHTA and FQGNSA. V gave up 3 bases and J gave up 8 bases; unmatched junction bases: 7.